This TCR beta chain was captured in a study of T cells in Graves' hyperthyroidism and ophthalmopathy. General observations from the study: Most clonotypes that expanded in the thyroid above 0.001 also showed up in blood.

This clonotype has at least ten counts. Its cognate antigen is unknown. The TCR beta CDR3 regions underwent amplification using RNA transcripts as the source. The primer set for the first-round RT-PCR of the TCR CDR3 was HTBI. TCRdb reprocessed the multiplex PCR reads with MiXCR, giving one entry per CDR3 protein. The table lists hundreds of thousands of distinct CDR3 sequences, around 13% of them singletons. The receptor's source is a woman in her fifties or sixties with Graves' ophthalmopathy. The sequenced sample consisted of blood.

CDR3 region: CSGSSGRVEQFF. The CDR3 DNA reads as TGCAGCGGATCTAGCGGGAGGGTTGAGCAGTTCTTC. The genes are TRBV29-1 and TRBJ2-1; 12 bases align to TRBD2. The CDR3 is made up of 12 amino acids. Germline loops: CDR1 SQVTM, CDR2 ANQGSEA. V lost 7 bases and J lost 9; bases outside the gene matches: 4.